Following are 3 T cell receptor beta chains from one sample sequenced in a study of beta chain features in type 1 diabetes. What was sequenced were expressed TCRB transcripts, since all of the isolated RNA had been reverse transcribed. Libraries were prepared by immunoSEQ multiplex PCR; TCRdb keeps only in-frame clonotypes and omits some of them. The sample lists 350,000 to 400,000 clones; about 16% were seen once. The specimen was naive CD4+ T cells from blood. These receptors were collected from a woman in her late teens or twenties in good health.

This clone turned up a few times. The J gene is TRBJ2-7, the V gene TRBV25-1, with TRBD1 matching 10 bases. The CDR3 contains 15 residues. V gave up 4 bases and J gave up 3 bases; unmatched junction bases: 6. The germline V gene encodes CDR1 MGHDK and CDR2 SYGVNS. CDR3 region: CASSGQGAQYYEQYF. In DNA, the CDR3 is TGTGCCAGCAGTGGACAGGGGGCGCAGTACTACGAGCAGTACTTC.

This clone was seen a handful of times. V and J are TRBV11-2 and TRBJ2-1; tentative D call: TRBD2 (6 bases). V lost 0 bases, J lost 3 bases, and 12 bases lay in between. The CDR3 is 16 amino acids. CDR1 and CDR2 (germline): SGHAT, FQNNGV. CDR3 coding DNA: TGTGCCAGCAGCTTAGATTCAGGACTAATCTACAATGAGCAGTTCTTC. This gives the protein CASSLDSGLIYNEQFF.

The chain carries TRBV9 and TRBJ2-1; 12 bases are shared with TRBD2. V lost 3 bases, J lost 7 bases, and 8 bases stayed unmatched. Per germline, CDR1 SGDLS and CDR2 YYNGEE. This CDR3 spans 16 amino acids. The CDR3 loop is CASSALTSGRTNEQFF. The CDR3 bases are TGTGCCAGCAGCGCGTTGACTAGCGGGAGAACGAATGAGCAGTTCTTC.